Below, 31 T cell receptor beta chains from the same sample are listed, as sequenced in a study of early T cells in non-severe SARS-CoV-2 infection. TCRdb reprocessed the 5' RACE reads via MiXCR and lists one record per CDR3 protein. The sample lists about 40,000 distinct CDR3 sequences, approximately 6.3% occurring once. The sequenced material came from whole blood. The origin of the receptors is an adult who was a healthcare worker with PCR-confirmed SARS-CoV-2 infection or an uninfected control (not recorded which).

The J gene is TRBJ1-2, the V gene TRBV27; maybe TRBD1 (6 bases). Trimming took off 5 bases at V and 4 bases at J, with 8 bases between the two ends. Germline V gene lookup returns CDR1 MNHEY and CDR2 SMNVEV (reference sequence). This CDR3 spans 12 amino acids. DNA of the CDR3: TGTGCCAGCAGTGAGGGGGGCTATGGCTACACCTTC. It is translated as CASSEGGYGYTF.

This clonotype has ten or more counts. This chain links TRBV20-1 with TRBJ2-7; TRBD1 matches 9 bases. V trimming: 3 bases; J trimming: 2 bases; junction bases outside the gene matches: 8. This CDR3 has 15 amino acids. Per the germline V gene, CDR1 is DFQATT and CDR2 is SNEGSKA (reference sequence). The CDR3 reads CSASPRQGVAYEQYF. The DNA of the CDR3 is TGCAGTGCTAGCCCCAGACAGGGGGTAGCCTACGAGCAGTACTTC.

This clonotype has a count of ten or more. The chain couples TRBV5-1 to TRBJ2-1; D is unclear. The CDR3 extends over 14 amino acids. CDR1 is SGHRS, CDR2 YFSETQ, per germline. The V end lost 4 bases, the J end lost 5 bases, and 13 bases lay between the germline ends. The CDR3 nucleotides are TGCGCCAGCAGCGGCGGTCAGAGAGACAATGAGCAGTTCTTC. This sequence encodes CASSGGQRDNEQFF.

This clonotype was recorded many times. The gene calls are TRBV5-6 and TRBJ1-3; D is possibly TRBD1 (5 bases). Trimming removed 0 bases from V and 2 bases from J, with 15 bases in between. The CDR3 is 17 amino acids. CDR1 SGHDT and CDR2 YYEEEE come from the germline V gene. The CDR3 nucleotides read TGTGCCAGCAGCTTGGCCATCAGGGCGAGGACTGGAAACACCATATATTTT. Its translation is CASSLAIRARTGNTIYF.

This clonotype came up many times. This chain links TRBV3-1 with TRBJ1-3, with 10 bases identical to TRBD1. The length of the CDR3 is 17 residues. Trimming took 0 bases from V and 0 from J; bases not matched to a gene: 2. Germline V gene data show CDR1 as LGHDT and CDR2 as YNNKEL (reference sequence). CDR3 region: CASSQDRTGGSGNTIYF. DNA of the CDR3: TGTGCCAGCAGCCAAGATCGGACAGGGGGCTCTGGAAACACCATATATTTT.

This clonotype was observed many times. CDR3 protein: CSATATHNYGYTF. The CDR3 DNA is TGCAGTGCTACAGCGACACACAACTATGGCTACACCTTC. V is TRBV20-1 and J is TRBJ1-2, with unresolved D. This CDR3 has 13 residues. The V gene lost 4 bases and the J gene lost 2 bases, with 11 bases spanning the gap. Germline CDR1 reads DFQATT; CDR2 reads SNEGSKA (reference sequence).

V gene TRBV20-1 combines with J gene TRBJ1-4, with 10 positions matching TRBD1. V shed 6 bases, J shed 5 bases, and the junction held 0 bases outside the gene matches. Germline values: CDR1 DFQATT, CDR2 SNEGSKA (reference sequence). This CDR3 comprises 12 residues. The CDR3 DNA reads TGCAGTGCGGGACAGGGGAATGAAAAACTGTTTTTT. It is translated as CSAGQGNEKLFF.

This clonotype came up many times. V and J are TRBV6-1 and TRBJ2-7; 8 bases agree with TRBD2. CDR1 and CDR2 from the germline V gene are MNHNS and SASEGT. The CDR3 extends over 15 amino acids. V shed 3 bases and J 3 bases; nucleotides not matched to a gene: 7. The CDR3 reads CASSESAGALYEQYF. The CDR3 bases are TGTGCCAGCAGTGAGTCAGCGGGGGCCCTCTACGAGCAGTACTTC.

This clonotype was seen only a few times. This chain links TRBV28 with TRBJ2-7, with 9 bases lining up with TRBD1. The CDR3 runs 15 residues. The V segment lost 5 bases and the J segment 4 bases; nucleotides outside the gene matches: 9. Germline CDR1 reads MDHEN; CDR2 reads SYDVKM. Written as DNA, the CDR3 is TGTGCCAGCAGTGAACCCGGGACAGGGTTATACGAGCAGTACTTC. It is translated as CASSEPGTGLYEQYF.

At least ten counts were recorded for this clonotype. The chain links TRBV6-2 or TRBV6-3 to TRBJ1-1; 8 nucleotides match TRBD1. The germline CDR1 and CDR2 sequences are MNHEY and SVGEGT. The length of the CDR3 is 15 residues. The V gene end was trimmed by 8 bases and the J gene end by 3 bases; junction bases not matched to a gene: 11. This CDR3 reads CASFHGQGRDTEAFF. Written as DNA, the CDR3 is TGTGCCAGCTTCCACGGACAGGGTCGGGACACTGAAGCTTTCTTT.

This clonotype was detected many times. The chain has TRBV21-1 and TRBJ1-1; the DNA was not used to check the table's D call, TRBD1. TRBV21-1 is recorded as a pseudogene. This CDR3 spans 12 amino acids. CDR3 coding DNA: TGTGCCAGCATTAAGGGGTCCACTGAAGCTTTCTTT. As protein: CASIKGSTEAFF.

This clonotype was seen repeatedly, ten times or more. V usage is TRBV20-1 and J usage is TRBJ1-6, with 7 nucleotides matching TRBD1. Unmatched junction bases numbered 12, after V lost 6 bases and J lost 7 bases. The CDR3 runs 15 residues. In germline, CDR1 is DFQATT, CDR2 SNEGSKA (reference sequence). CDR3 sequence (DNA): TGCAGTGCCCAACGACAGGGAACGGGAAATTCACCCCTCCACTTT. Translating it yields CSAQRQGTGNSPLHF.

The rearrangement links TRBV2 to TRBJ2-2; D not resolved. Per the germline V gene, CDR1 is SNHLY and CDR2 is FYNNEI. V gave up 3 bases and J gave up 7 bases, with 6 bases separating them. The CDR3 contains 12 residues. The chain's CDR3 is CASSDPDGELFF. DNA for the CDR3: TGTGCCAGCAGTGACCCCGACGGGGAGCTGTTTTTT.

The chain combines TRBV5-1 with TRBJ2-5; TRBD1 agrees at 11 bases. Germline V CDR1 and CDR2: SGHRS, YFSETQ. This CDR3 region has 15 residues. Trimming took 6 bases from V and 2 from J; bases not matched to a gene: 6. The CDR3 bases are TGCGCCAGCACCGGGACAGGGGGTTGGCAAGAGACCCAGTACTTC. This gives the protein CASTGTGGWQETQYF.

This clonotype was seen at least ten times. This chain uses TRBV12-3 or TRBV12-4 with TRBJ2-4; 10 positions match TRBD1. The trim removed 6 bases at V and 5 bases at J, leaving 1 base unmatched. The CDR3 sequence is 13 residues long. The CDR3 DNA reads TGTGCCAGCAGGGGGACAGGGGAAAACATTCAGTACTTC. This encodes CASRGTGENIQYF.

This clonotype was recorded a few times. V and J are TRBV4-2 and TRBJ2-1; 9 bases map to TRBD2. Germline assignment: CDR1 LGHNA and CDR2 YNFKEQ. The CDR3 sequence is 16 residues long. V gave up 2 bases and J gave up 2 bases; unmatched junction bases: 4. DNA of the CDR3: TGTGCCAGCAGCCAACAAGCGGGGGGCCCCTACAATGAGCAGTTCTTC. This encodes CASSQQAGGPYNEQFF.

In its sample, this clonotype was seen many times. CDR3 DNA sequence: TGTGCCAGCAGTTTGACGGGTGTGAACACTGAAGCTTTCTTT. Translating it yields CASSLTGVNTEAFF. The rearrangement links TRBV12-3 or TRBV12-4 to TRBJ1-1, with D hard to call. The CDR3 spans 14 residues. V lost 3 bases and J lost 0, with 8 bases in between.

This clonotype has ten or more counts. The chain carries TRBV10-3 and TRBJ2-1, with a weak D call TRBD1 (5 bases). Germline V gene lookup returns CDR1 ENHRY and CDR2 SYGVKD. Trimming left V 6 bases short and J 9 bases short, with 12 bases between. The CDR3 runs to 12 residues. CDR3 in amino acids: CAIRENRGEQFF. DNA of the CDR3: TGTGCCATCAGGGAAAATAGGGGTGAGCAGTTCTTC.

A word on this clonotype: A read error may explain this, as a much larger clone is one base away. The genes are TRBV10-3 and TRBJ2-3; 8 nucleotides align to TRBD1. Germline assignment: CDR1 ENHRY and CDR2 SYGVKD. The CDR3 loop spans 16 amino acids. The CDR3 spells CAISKSWTGKTDTQYF. The CDR3, as DNA: TGTGCCATCAGTAAGTCTTGGACAGGGAAGACAGATACGCAGTATTTT.

This chain connects TRBV20-1 to TRBJ2-5; TRBD2 agrees at 8 bases. V lost 5 bases, J lost 1 base, and 6 bases stayed unmatched. This CDR3 comprises 14 residues. Germline V gene sequence: CDR1 DFQATT, CDR2 SNEGSKA (reference sequence). The CDR3 loop is CSAPTSVSQETQYF. CDR3 DNA sequence: TGCAGTGCTCCGACTAGCGTTTCCCAAGAGACCCAGTACTTC.

At least ten counts were recorded for this clonotype. This chain links TRBV4-2 with TRBJ2-1; no clear D. The length of the CDR3 is 14 residues. Germline loops: CDR1 LGHNA, CDR2 YNFKEQ. V was pared by 1 base and J by 15 bases, with 19 bases between. CDR3 in DNA: TGTGCCAGCAGCCAAGGTGGTGTCCGACTCCGCTGGTTCTTC. Translation gives CASSQGGVRLRWFF.

Only a few counts were recorded for this clonotype. The chain couples TRBV11-2 to TRBJ2-2; D is ambiguous. Germline V gene sequence: CDR1 SGHAT, CDR2 FQNNGV. The CDR3 has 16 residues. Trimming removed 6 bases from V and 2 bases from J, with 16 bases in between. The CDR3 spells CASSLARTSNTGELFF. CDR3 DNA: TGTGCCAGCAGTCTGGCCAGGACCAGCAACACCGGGGAGCTGTTTTTT.

This clonotype has ten or more counts. The genes are TRBV7-6 and TRBJ2-3; TRBD2 agrees at 11 bases. Germline CDR1 SGHVS, CDR2 FNYEAQ. The CDR3 is 15 amino acids. J lost 5 bases, V lost 3 bases, and 4 bases had no gene match. CDR3 loop: CASSFSGGAIDTQYF. CDR3 nucleotide sequence: TGTGCCAGCAGCTTTAGCGGGGGGGCCATAGATACGCAGTATTTT.

The sample holds many counts of this clonotype. The V call is TRBV28, the J call TRBJ2-5; D uncertain. Germline loops: CDR1 MDHEN, CDR2 SYDVKM. The ends were cut back, 5 bases at V and 1 base at J, with 8 bases in the middle. The CDR3 extends over 13 amino acids. The DNA of the CDR3 is TGTGCCAGCAGTCTCCCAGTCCAAGAGACCCAGTACTTC. As protein: CASSLPVQETQYF. Using reference TRBV28 and TRBJ2-5 for the parts outside the CDR3, the full variable domain is DVKVTQSSRYLVKRTGEKVFLECVQDMDHENMFWYRQDPGLGLRLIYFSYDVKMKEKGDIPEGYSVSREKKERFSLILESASTNQTSMYLCASSLPVQETQYFGPGTRLLVL.

This clonotype was observed at least ten times. The gene calls are TRBV28 and TRBJ2-7, with 11 positions matching TRBD2. Germline lookup yields CDR1 MDHEN and CDR2 SYDVKM. J gave up 4 bases and V 5 bases, and 7 bases lay outside the gene matches. The CDR3 covers 15 residues. Written as DNA, the CDR3 is TGTGCCAGCAGTGGGGGACTAGCGGAGATTTACGAGCAGTACTTC. Protein product: CASSGGLAEIYEQYF.

This clonotype was seen a handful of times. The chain joins TRBV30 to TRBJ2-5; 13 nucleotides agree with TRBD2. Germline V gene sequence: CDR1 GTSNPN, CDR2 SVGIG (reference sequence). The CDR3 is 14 amino acids. The V and J ends lost 2 bases and 9 bases, in that order; junction bases with no gene match: 6. In nucleotides, the CDR3 is TGTGCCTGGAGTCTGACTAGCGGGAGGATGGCCCAGTACTTC. Translating it yields CAWSLTSGRMAQYF. The full variable domain, with the rest looked up from reference TRBV30 and TRBJ2-5, is SQTIHQWPATLVQPVGSPLSLECTVEGTSNPNLYWYRQAAGRGLQLLFYSVGIGQISSEVPQNLSASRPQDRQFILSSKKLLLSDSGFYLCAWSLTSGRMAQYFGPGTRLLVL.

This clonotype was detected only a few times. This sequence joins TRBV7-6 and TRBJ2-1, with D possibly matching TRBD2 (6 bases). Germline V gene data show CDR1 as SGHVS and CDR2 as FNYEAQ. Between the trimmed V and J ends, which lost 4 bases and 4 bases, there was a span of 8 bases. This CDR3 region has 13 residues. The DNA for the CDR3 is TGTGCCAGCAGCTCGGGACTTTACAATGAGCAGTTCTTC. Amino acid sequence: CASSSGLYNEQFF.

This clonotype has a handful of counts. The chain combines TRBV14 with TRBJ2-2; D might be TRBD1 (6 bases). The length of the CDR3 is 17 residues. Per the germline V gene, CDR1 is SGHDN and CDR2 is FVKESK. V lost 3 bases, J lost 3 bases, and 17 bases lay in between. The CDR3 reads CASSQAPGYRDTGELFF. The CDR3 DNA reads TGTGCCAGCAGCCAGGCACCAGGGTACAGGGACACCGGGGAGCTGTTTTTT.

This clonotype was counted ten times or more. The V and J genes are TRBV5-4 and TRBJ2-1; 8 positions agree with TRBD2. V was clipped by 0 bases and J by 3 bases; unmatched bases: 8. Per the germline V gene, CDR1 is SGHNT and CDR2 is YYREEE (reference sequence). The CDR3 runs 17 residues. The CDR3 reads CASSLGRGSGVYNEQFF. Written as DNA, the CDR3 is TGTGCCAGCAGCTTGGGGCGTGGTAGCGGGGTCTACAATGAGCAGTTCTTC.

The chain employs TRBV6-2 or TRBV6-3 and TRBJ1-1, with a tentative D call TRBD1 (6 bases). In germline, CDR1 is MNHEY, CDR2 SVGEGT. V lost 2 bases and J 7 bases, leaving 14 bases between the germline ends. The CDR3 consists of 14 residues. The CDR3 reads CASSYPQGRIEAFF. CDR3 coding DNA: TGTGCCAGCAGTTACCCACAGGGTCGGATTGAAGCTTTCTTT.

This clonotype was counted ten times or more. CDR3: CASGRQGPTDTQYF. The CDR3 DNA is TGCGCCAGCGGAAGACAGGGACCCACAGATACGCAGTATTTT. V and J are TRBV5-1 and TRBJ2-3, with 7 nucleotides matching TRBD1. The trim removed 7 bases at V and 2 bases at J, leaving 7 bases unmatched. Germline lookup yields CDR1 SGHRS and CDR2 YFSETQ. The CDR3 length is 14 residues.